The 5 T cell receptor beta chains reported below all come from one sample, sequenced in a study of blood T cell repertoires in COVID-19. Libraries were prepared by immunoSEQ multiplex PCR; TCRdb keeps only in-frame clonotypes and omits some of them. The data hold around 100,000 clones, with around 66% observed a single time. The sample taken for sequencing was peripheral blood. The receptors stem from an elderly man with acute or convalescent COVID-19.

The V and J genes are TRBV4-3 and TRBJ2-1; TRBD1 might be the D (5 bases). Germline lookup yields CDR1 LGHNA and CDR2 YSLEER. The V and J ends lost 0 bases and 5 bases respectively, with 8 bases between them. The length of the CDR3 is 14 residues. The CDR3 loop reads CASSQEGLNNEQFF. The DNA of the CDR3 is TGCGCCAGCAGCCAAGAGGGGCTAAACAATGAGCAGTTCTTC.

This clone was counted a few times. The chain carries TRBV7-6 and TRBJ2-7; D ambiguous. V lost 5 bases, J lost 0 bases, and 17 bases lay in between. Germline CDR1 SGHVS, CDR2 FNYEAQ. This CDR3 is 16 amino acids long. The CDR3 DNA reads TGTGCCAGCAGCCGGGTCCCTGTTTCCACCTCCTACGAGCAGTACTTC. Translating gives CASSRVPVSTSYEQYF.

The CDR3: CASSSSPTGGLNTEAFF. The CDR3, as DNA: TGCGCCAGCAGCTCCTCGCCGACAGGGGGTTTGAACACTGAAGCTTTCTTT. The chain couples TRBV5-1 to TRBJ1-1; TRBD1 agrees at 9 bases. The CDR3 runs to 17 residues. V dropped 3 bases and J dropped 0; count of bases not matched to a gene: 9. Germline V gene sequence: CDR1 SGHRS, CDR2 YFSETQ.

The CDR3 DNA sequence: TGTGCCAGCAGCTTAGACCGACTAGCGGCTCAGGGGACCCAGTACTTC. Its translation is CASSLDRLAAQGTQYF. The chain uses TRBV7-2 and TRBJ2-5; 9 bases align to TRBD2. V trimming: 1 base; J trimming: 7 bases; junction bases outside the gene matches: 10. The CDR3 totals 16 residues. Per germline, CDR1 SGHTA and CDR2 FQGNSA.

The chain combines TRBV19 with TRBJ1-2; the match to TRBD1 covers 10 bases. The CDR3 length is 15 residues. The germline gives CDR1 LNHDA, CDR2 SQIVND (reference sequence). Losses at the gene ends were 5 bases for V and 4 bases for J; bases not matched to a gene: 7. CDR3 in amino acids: CASSEPGQGIYGYTF. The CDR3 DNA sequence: TGTGCCAGTAGTGAGCCGGGACAGGGGATCTATGGCTACACCTTC. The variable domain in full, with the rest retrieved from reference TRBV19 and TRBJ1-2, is DGGITQSPKYLFRKEGQNVTLSCEQNLNHDAMYWYRQDPGQGLRLIYYSQIVNDFQKGDIAEGYSVSREKKESFPLTVTSAQKNPTAFYLCASSEPGQGIYGYTFGSGTRLTVV.